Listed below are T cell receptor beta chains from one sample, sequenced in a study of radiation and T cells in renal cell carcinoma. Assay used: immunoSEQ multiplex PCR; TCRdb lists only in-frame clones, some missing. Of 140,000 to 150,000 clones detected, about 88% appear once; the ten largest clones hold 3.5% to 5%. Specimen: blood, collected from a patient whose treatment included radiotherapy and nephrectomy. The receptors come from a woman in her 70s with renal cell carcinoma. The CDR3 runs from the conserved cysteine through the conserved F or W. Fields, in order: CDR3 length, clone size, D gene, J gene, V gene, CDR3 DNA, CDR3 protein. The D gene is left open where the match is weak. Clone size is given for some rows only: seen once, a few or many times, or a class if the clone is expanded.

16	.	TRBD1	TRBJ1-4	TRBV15	TGTGCCACCAGCAGAGCGGGGACAGGGGGCTCCGGAAAACTGTTTTTT	CATSRAGTGGSGKLFF
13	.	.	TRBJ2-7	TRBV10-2	TGCGCCAGCAGAGACGGGACACCTTACGAGCAGTACTTC	CASRDGTPYEQYF
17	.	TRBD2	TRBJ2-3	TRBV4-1	TGCGCCAGCAGCCAAGAGGGTGTAGCGGGGGGGCCAGATACGCAGTATTTT	CASSQEGVAGGPDTQYF
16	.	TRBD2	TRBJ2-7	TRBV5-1	TGCGCCAGCAGCTTGATCCCGGGGGGGAAGGGGTACGAGCAGTACTTC	CASSLIPGGKGYEQYF
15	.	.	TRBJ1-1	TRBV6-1	TGTGCCAGCAGTGAAGCTAGCTGGACAGACACTGAAGCTTTCTTT	CASSEASWTDTEAFF
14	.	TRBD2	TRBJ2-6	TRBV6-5	TGTGCCACCCCACGGGGGGCTGGGGCCAACGTCCTGACTTTC	CATPRGAGANVLTF
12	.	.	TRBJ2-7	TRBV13	TGTGCCAGCAGCATGACCCGCTACGAGCAGTACTTC	CASSMTRYEQYF
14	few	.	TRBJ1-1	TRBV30	TGTGCCTGGAGTCTAGGACTCGGGAACACTGAAGCTTTCTTT	CAWSLGLGNTEAFF
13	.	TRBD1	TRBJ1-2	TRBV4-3	TGCGCCAGCAGCCCCCTGACAGGGGATGGCTACACCTTC	CASSPLTGDGYTF
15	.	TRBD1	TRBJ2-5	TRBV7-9	TGTGCCAGCTCCTGGGACAGGGGAGAATCGGAGACCCAGTACTTC	CASSWDRGESETQYF
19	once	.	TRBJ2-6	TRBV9	TGTGCCAGCAGCGCGGAGGGGACCTACTTTTCCTCTGGGGCCAACGTCCTGACTTTC	CASSAEGTYFSSGANVLTF
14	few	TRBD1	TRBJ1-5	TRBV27	TGTGCCAGCAGAAGAACAGGGGGTAATCAGCCCCAGCATTTT	CASRRTGGNQPQHF
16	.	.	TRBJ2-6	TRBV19	TGTGCCAGTAGTATGAGTAGGGCCCGTGGGGCCAACGTCCTGACTTTC	CASSMSRARGANVLTF
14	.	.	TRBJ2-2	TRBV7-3	TGTGCCAGCAGCTTGGGCAGCTACACCGGGGAGCTGTTTTTT	CASSLGSYTGELFF
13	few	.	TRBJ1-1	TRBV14	TGTGCCAGCAGCCAAGATGGGTGGAGGGGGGCTTTCTTT	CASSQDGWRGAFF
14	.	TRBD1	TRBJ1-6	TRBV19	TGTGCCAGTAGCCACAGGGGCCAGGATTCACCCCTCCACTTT	CASSHRGQDSPLHF
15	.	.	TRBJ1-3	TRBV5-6	TGTGCCAGCAGCCCGACGGGGGTATACGGAAACACCATATATTTT	CASSPTGVYGNTIYF
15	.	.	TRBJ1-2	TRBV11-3	TGTGCCAGCAGACCCCTGGGGGGGGGCTTCGGAGGCTACACCTTC	CASRPLGGGFGGYTF
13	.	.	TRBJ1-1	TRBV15	TGTGCCACCAGCAGAGATTACCAGAACCAAGCTTTCTTT	CATSRDYQNQAFF
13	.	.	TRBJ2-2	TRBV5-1	TGCGCCAGCAGCGCGGAGGTAACCGGGGAGCTGTTTTTT	CASSAEVTGELFF
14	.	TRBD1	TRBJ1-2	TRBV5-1	TGCGCCAGCAGCTTGGCAGGGCAGGGGGATGGCTACACCTTC	CASSLAGQGDGYTF
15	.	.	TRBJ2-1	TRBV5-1	TGCGCCAGCAGCTTGTTGTCAGTCTCCTACAATGAGCAGTTCTTC	CASSLLSVSYNEQFF
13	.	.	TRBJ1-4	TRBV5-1	TGCGCCAGCAGCGGTGGTGGGCAGGAAAAACTGTTTTTT	CASSGGGQEKLFF
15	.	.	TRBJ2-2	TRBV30	TGTGCCTGGAGGAAACCCGGACAGACGACCGGGGAGCTGTTTTTT	CAWRKPGQTTGELFF
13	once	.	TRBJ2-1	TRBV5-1	TGCGCCAGCAGCTCAACTAGGTCCGCTGAGCAGTTCTTC	CASSSTRSAEQFF
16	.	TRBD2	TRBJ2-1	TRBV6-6	TGTGCCAGCAGTGCCCTTTCTAGCGGGTCTCGAAATGAGCAGTTCTTC	CASSALSSGSRNEQFF
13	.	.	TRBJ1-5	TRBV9	TGTGCCAGCAGCGTAGAGGGACATCAGCCCCAGCATTTT	CASSVEGHQPQHF
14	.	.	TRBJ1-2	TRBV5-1	TGCGCCAGCAGCCCCACCCAGGGTACCTATGGCTACACCTTC	CASSPTQGTYGYTF
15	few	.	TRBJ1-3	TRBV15	TGTGCCACCAGCAGAGATGGGGGGCAACGAAACACCATATATTTT	CATSRDGGQRNTIYF
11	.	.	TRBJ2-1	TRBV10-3	TGTGCCATCAGTGACCTGAATGAGCAGTTCTTC	CAISDLNEQFF
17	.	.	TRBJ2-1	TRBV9	TGTGCCAGCAGCGTAGAATCGCGCGGGCTGGTATACAATGAGCAGTTCTTC	CASSVESRGLVYNEQFF
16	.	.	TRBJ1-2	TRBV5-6	TGTGCCAGCAGGGGAAGAAAATTGACAGGCATTTATGGCTACACCTTC	CASRGRKLTGIYGYTF
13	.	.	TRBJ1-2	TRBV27	TGTGCCAGCAGTTTTGCCAGGGACTATGGCTACACCTTC	CASSFARDYGYTF
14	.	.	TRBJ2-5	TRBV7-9	TGTGCCAGCAGCGCCTGGGACAAAGGGGAGACCCAGTACTTC	CASSAWDKGETQYF
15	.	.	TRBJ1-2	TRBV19	TGTGCCAGTAGTATAGGGGTGGCTGGGATCGATGGCTACACCTTC	CASSIGVAGIDGYTF
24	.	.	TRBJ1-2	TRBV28	TGTGCCAGCAGTTTATCCGGTTTCAGTTTTGGTACAGCTACTACTCGTGGGGGGTTCTATGGCTACACCTTC	CASSLSGFSFGTATTRGGFYGYTF
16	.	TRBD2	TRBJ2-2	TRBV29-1	TGCAGCGTTGAATCGCTAGCGGGGGAAGAACACCGGGGAGCTGTTTTT	CSVESLAGEEHRGAVF
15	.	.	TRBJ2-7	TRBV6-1	TGTGCCAGCAGTGAAAAAGTCCGGGCCGACTACGAGCAGTACTTC	CASSEKVRADYEQYF
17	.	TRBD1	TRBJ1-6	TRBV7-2	TGTGCCAGCAGCCCAAGAGTTACGGGACAGGGGACTTCACCCCTCCACTTT	CASSPRVTGQGTSPLHF